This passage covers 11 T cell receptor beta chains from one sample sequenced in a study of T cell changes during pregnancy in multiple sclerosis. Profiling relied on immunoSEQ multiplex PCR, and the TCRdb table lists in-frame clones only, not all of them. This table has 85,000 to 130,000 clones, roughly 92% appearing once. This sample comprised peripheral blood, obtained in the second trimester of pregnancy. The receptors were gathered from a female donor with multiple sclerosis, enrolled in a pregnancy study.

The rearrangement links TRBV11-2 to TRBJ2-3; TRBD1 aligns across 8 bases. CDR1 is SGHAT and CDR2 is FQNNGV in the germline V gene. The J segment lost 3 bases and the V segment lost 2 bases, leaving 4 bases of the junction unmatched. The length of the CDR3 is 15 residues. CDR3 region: CASSLKGQVTDTQYF. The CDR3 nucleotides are TGTGCCAGCAGCTTAAAGGGACAGGTAACAGATACGCAGTATTTT.

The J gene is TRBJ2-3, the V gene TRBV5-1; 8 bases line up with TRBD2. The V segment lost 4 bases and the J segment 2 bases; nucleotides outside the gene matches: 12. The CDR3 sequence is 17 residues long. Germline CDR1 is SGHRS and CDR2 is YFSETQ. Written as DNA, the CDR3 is TGCGCCAGCAGCCTCACATCGGGCGGGAGGTTCACAGATACGCAGTATTTT. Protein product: CASSLTSGGRFTDTQYF.

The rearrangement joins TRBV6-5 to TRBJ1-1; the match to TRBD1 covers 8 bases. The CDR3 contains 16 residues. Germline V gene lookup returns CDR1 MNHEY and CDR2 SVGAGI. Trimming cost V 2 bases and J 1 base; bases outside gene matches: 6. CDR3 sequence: CASSYLTGGKNTEAFF. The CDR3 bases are TGTGCCAGCAGTTACCTAACAGGGGGGAAGAACACTGAAGCTTTCTTT.

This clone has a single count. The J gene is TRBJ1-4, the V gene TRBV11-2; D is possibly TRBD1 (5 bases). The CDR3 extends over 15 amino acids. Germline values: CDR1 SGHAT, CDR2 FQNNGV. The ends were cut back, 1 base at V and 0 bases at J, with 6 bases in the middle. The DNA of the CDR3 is TGTGCCAGCAGCTTAGGCAGGGCAACTAATGAAAAACTGTTTTTT. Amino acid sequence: CASSLGRATNEKLFF.

The CDR3 DNA sequence: TGTGCCAGCATCGAAGGCGGGGCAGTCTACGAGCAGTACTTC. Translation gives CASIEGGAVYEQYF. The genes are TRBV28 and TRBJ2-7; weak D call: TRBD2 (6 bases). Germline V gene lookup returns CDR1 MDHEN and CDR2 SYDVKM. CDR3 size: 14 residues. Deletions cut 7 bases from V and 3 bases from J, with 16 bases between.

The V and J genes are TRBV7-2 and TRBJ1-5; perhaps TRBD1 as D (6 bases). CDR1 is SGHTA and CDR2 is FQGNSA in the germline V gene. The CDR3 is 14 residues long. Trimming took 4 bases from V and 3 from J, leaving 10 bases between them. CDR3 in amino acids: CASSSGQFNQPQHF. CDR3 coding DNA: TGTGCCAGCAGCTCTGGACAGTTCAATCAGCCCCAGCATTTT.

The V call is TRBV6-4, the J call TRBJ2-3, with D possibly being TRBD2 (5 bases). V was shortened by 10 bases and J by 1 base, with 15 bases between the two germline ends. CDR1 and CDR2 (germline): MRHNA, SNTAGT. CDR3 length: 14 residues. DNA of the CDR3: TGTGCCACCCGAAGAGATAGCGGCACAGATACGCAGTATTTT. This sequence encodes CATRRDSGTDTQYF.

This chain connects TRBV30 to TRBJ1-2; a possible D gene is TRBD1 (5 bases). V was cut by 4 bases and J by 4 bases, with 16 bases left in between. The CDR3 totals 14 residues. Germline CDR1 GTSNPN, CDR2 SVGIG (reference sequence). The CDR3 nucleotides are TGTGCCTGGATGGGCGGGGGAATGGCCTATGGCTACACCTTC. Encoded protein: CAWMGGGMAYGYTF.

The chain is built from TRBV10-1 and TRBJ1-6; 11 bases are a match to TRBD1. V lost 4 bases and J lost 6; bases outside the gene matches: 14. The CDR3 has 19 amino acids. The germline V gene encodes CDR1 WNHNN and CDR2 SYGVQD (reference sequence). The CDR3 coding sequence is TGCGCCAGCAGTGCCTTCCGGGACAGGGGGATACCATGTAATTCACCCCTCCACTTT. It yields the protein CASSAFRDRGIPCNSPLHF.

CDR3 region: CASSDRATSSYNEQFF. In DNA, the CDR3 is TGCGCCAGCAGTGACCGTGCAACGAGCTCCTACAATGAGCAGTTCTTC. The gene calls are TRBV10-2 and TRBJ2-1, with D unresolved. Germline lookup yields CDR1 WSHSY and CDR2 SAAADI. The ends were cut back, 3 bases at V and 0 bases at J, with 12 bases in the middle. The CDR3 consists of 16 residues.

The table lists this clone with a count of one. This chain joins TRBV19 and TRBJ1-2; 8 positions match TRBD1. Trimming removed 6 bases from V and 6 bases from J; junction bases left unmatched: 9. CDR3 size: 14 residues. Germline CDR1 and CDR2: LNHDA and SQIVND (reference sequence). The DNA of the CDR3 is TGTGCCAGTAGACCCCAGGGGGCGCGGGATGGCTACACCTTC. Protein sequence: CASRPQGARDGYTF. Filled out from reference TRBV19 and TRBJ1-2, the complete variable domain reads DGGITQSPKYLFRKEGQNVTLSCEQNLNHDAMYWYRQDPGQGLRLIYYSQIVNDFQKGDIAEGYSVSREKKESFPLTVTSAQKNPTAFYLCASRPQGARDGYTFGSGTRLTVV.